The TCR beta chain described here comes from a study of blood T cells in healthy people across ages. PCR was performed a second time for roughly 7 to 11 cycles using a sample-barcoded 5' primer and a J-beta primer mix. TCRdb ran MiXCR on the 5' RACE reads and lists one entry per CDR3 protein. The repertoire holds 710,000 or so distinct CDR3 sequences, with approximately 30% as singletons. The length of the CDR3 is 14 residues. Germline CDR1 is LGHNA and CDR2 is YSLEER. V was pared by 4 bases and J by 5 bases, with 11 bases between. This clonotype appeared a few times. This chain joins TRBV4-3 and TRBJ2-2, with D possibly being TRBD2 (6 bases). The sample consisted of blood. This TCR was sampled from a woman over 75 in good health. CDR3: CASSRRGGTGELFF. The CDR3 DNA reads TGCGCCAGCAGCCGTCGGGGAGGTACCGGGGAGCTGTTTTTT.